This TCR beta chain derives from a study of T cell repertoires in cytomegalovirus infection (dated by TCRdb to 2018 to 2020). At the level of the whole study: Because public TCR beta signatures pointed to carriage of CMV infection together with the matching HLA type, the HLA type of each donor mattered for the analysis. Paper-wide results and their limitations: The ex vivo response was dominated by HLA-C-restricted CMV-specific TCR beta clonotypes, which also provided the single most frequent clonotype in two of eight donors. In both this cohort and an independent roughly 350-donor cohort, the cumulative frequency of public TCR beta family members distinguished carriers of CMV infection plus the relevant HLA type.

Sequencing instrument: Illumina HiSeq 1500. TCRdb reprocessing: public reads trimmed at Q25 with fastp, clones called with MiXCR, in-frame beta chains kept. When rows share a CDR3 protein, they turn into one entry using the most common DNA and genes. The sample records fewer than 200,000 distinct CDR3 sequences, under 25% of which are singletons. The ten largest make up about 2.9% of the sample. On this clonotype itself: Its antigen is not yet known. No base-level quality is on record; no much larger clone is a single base apart.

The CDR3 has 16 amino acids, counting the end cysteine and phenylalanine. The read is trimmed to its CDR3 DNA, 48 bases read in frame from base 1. Trimming at the junction amounts to 0 bases on V and 1 base on J, and the germline ends lie 14 bases apart. CDR1 is given as SGHRS and CDR2 as YFSETQ, both from the germline V gene. This sequence was found in a human donor in good health (CMV status not recorded). Some clones in this sample may be carry-over from other donors' samples. The sample consisted of PBMCs. The rearranged segments are TRBV5-1 and TRBJ2-7, and possibly TRBD2, on 5 matching bases. This receptor has the CDR3 CASSLGASSLSYEQYF. The DNA sequence follows: TGCGCCAGCAGCTTGGGCGCTAGCAGCCTATCCTACGAGCAGTACTTC.